This TCR beta chain was identified in a study of T-cell memory formation after mild COVID-19. Background on the study: There were largely donor-specific TCR clusters.

Trimming removed 4 bases at V and 0 bases at J, with 8 bases between. The CDR3 length is 14 residues. Germline loops: CDR1 MNHEY, CDR2 SMNVEV (reference sequence). This clonotype was counted between two and nine times. Antigen unknown. Findings and caveats of the study: Most CD4+ clones that shrank were in CM and EM, while CD8+ ones turned up in EMRA.

5'RACE with constant-segment primers yielded barcoded, UMI-tagged TCR alpha and TCR beta cDNA libraries. Each CDR3 protein gets one entry after TCRdb re-called the 5' RACE reads with MiXCR. The top ten clones hold 25% to 35% of a sample with about 110,000 distinct CDR3 sequences, over 15% of them seen once. Sequenced sample: PBMCs or a T cell subset sorted from them (not recorded which). The receptor's source is an adult woman who had mild COVID-19 (a few samples of this study predate the infection). Cell type and time point are not known. This rearrangement joins TRBV27 to TRBJ2-3, with D unresolved. The CDR3 DNA is TGTGCCAGCAGTTGGACGGCTAGCACAGATACGCAGTATTTT. It is translated as CASSWTASTDTQYF.